This T cell receptor (beta chain) was identified during a study of shared clonotypes between healthy human individuals. This clone showed up just once. Running of the assay took place at deep level. Some clones are missing from TCRdb's copy, which holds only in-frame ones; the method was immunoSEQ multiplex PCR. The table lists roughly 1,500,000 clones, 98% of them singletons. CDR3 length: 16 residues. The V end lost 4 bases, the J end lost 7 bases, and 19 bases lay between the germline ends. CDR1 is SGHDN and CDR2 is FVKESK in the germline V gene. V usage is TRBV14 and J usage is TRBJ1-4, with a possible D match to TRBD1 (5 bases). Sequencing was carried out using naive CD4+ T cells sorted from blood. Subset noted: CD45RA+ positively selected. This TCR was recovered from a man aged 30 to 45 in good health. The CDR3: CASSRTRGGAGEKLFF. The CDR3 bases are TGTGCCAGCAGCCGAACTAGGGGAGGGGCTGGTGAAAAACTGTTTTTT.